This T cell receptor (beta chain) appears in the sequencing data of a study of CD8+CD57+ T cells in acquired aplastic anemia. According to the study, genomic DNA was the template for TCR beta VDJ and CDR3 profiling. A single record per CDR3 protein comes from TCRdb applying MiXCR to the reads. The repertoire holds hundreds of thousands of distinct CDR3 sequences, with under 80% as singletons. There are 15 residues in the CDR3. J lost 12 bases, V lost 3 bases, and 15 bases had no gene match. Germline V gives CDR1 SGDLS, CDR2 YYNGEE. Sequenced input: sorted CD4+, CD8+, or CD8+CD57+ T cells (not recorded which) from PBMCs. The V and J genes are TRBV9 and TRBJ2-3; TRBD1 agrees at 8 bases. This TCR came from a human donor in good health, serving as a control. The CDR3 is CASSDDRGSPEHQYF. The DNA of the CDR3 is TGTGCCAGCAGCGATGACAGGGGTTCCCCGGAACACCAGTATTTT. Together with reference TRBV9 and TRBJ2-3, the CDR3 gives the full variable domain: DSGVTQTPKHLITATGQRVTLRCSPRSGDLSVYWYQQSLDQGLQFLIQYYNGEERAKGNILERFSAQQFPDLHSELNLSSLELGDSALYFCASSDDRGSPEHQYFGPGTRLTVL.